Listed below are T cell receptor beta chains from one sample, sequenced in a study of Graves' ophthalmopathy and Graves' hyperthyroidism. In TCRdb, the multiplex PCR reads were re-called with MiXCR into one record per CDR3 protein. The sample lists roughly 300,000 distinct CDR3 sequences; roughly 16% were seen once. The sequenced sample was peripheral blood. These receptors were obtained from an adult man with Graves' ophthalmopathy. CDR3s include the opening cysteine and the closing phenylalanine or tryptophan. A D gene is named only where the DNA matches it firmly. Clone size is shown for a subset of rows, as once, few, many or a class of expanded clone.

D	V	size	J	DNA	CDR3
-	TRBV5-5	many	TRBJ2-7	TGTGCCAGCAGCTTGATGCCAGCGACCTACGAGCAGTACTTC	CASSLMPATYEQYF
TRBD1	TRBV14	few	TRBJ1-2	TGTGCCAGCAGCCAAGCCGGAACAGGGGTCTATGGCTACACCTTC	CASSQAGTGVYGYTF
-	TRBV12-3/TRBV12-4	many	TRBJ1-2	TGTGCCAGCAGCCGGGACCGCCAGAGGGGCCCCTTC	CASSRDRQRGPF
-	TRBV6-1	many	TRBJ1-5	TGTGCCAGCAGTGCCAGAGGTAGTCAGCCCCAGCATTTT	CASSARGSQPQHF
-	TRBV6-2/TRBV6-3	-	TRBJ2-7	TGTGCCAGCAGTTTACTGGACAGCTCCTACGAGCAGTACTTC	CASSLLDSSYEQYF
-	TRBV19	many	TRBJ1-5	TGTGCCAGTAGTATAGGCAGAACCAATCAGCCCCAGCATTTT	CASSIGRTNQPQHF
-	TRBV2	many	TRBJ1-5	TGTGCCAGCAGGGAGACACGATATAGCAATCAGCCCCAGCATTTT	CASRETRYSNQPQHF
-	TRBV6-2/TRBV6-3	once	TRBJ1-2	TGTGCCAGCAGTTACGAGGGCGAGGGCTACACCTTC	CASSYEGEGYTF
-	TRBV5-1	many	TRBJ2-7	TGCGCCAGCAGCGGGGGCGGGGCCCCCTACGAGCAGTACTTC	CASSGGGAPYEQYF
-	TRBV28	many	TRBJ1-3	TGTGCCAGTAAACCGGAGGGGACGACTGGAAACACCATATATTTT	CASKPEGTTGNTIYF
TRBD1	TRBV7-2	many	TRBJ1-5	TGTGCCAGCAGCTTGGCGACAGGGGCTAGCAATCAGCCCCAGCATTTT	CASSLATGASNQPQHF